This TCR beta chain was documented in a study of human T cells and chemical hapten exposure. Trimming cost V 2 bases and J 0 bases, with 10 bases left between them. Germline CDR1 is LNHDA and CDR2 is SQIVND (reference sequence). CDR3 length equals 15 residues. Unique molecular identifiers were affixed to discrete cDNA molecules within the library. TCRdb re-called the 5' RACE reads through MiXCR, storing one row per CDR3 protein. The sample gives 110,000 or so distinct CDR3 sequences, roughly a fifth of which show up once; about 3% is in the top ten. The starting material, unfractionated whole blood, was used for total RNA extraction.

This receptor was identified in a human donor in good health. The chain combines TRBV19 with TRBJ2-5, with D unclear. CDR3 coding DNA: TGTGCCAGTAGTATACTAGGAAAGGACCAAGAGACCCAGTACTTC. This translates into CASSILGKDQETQYF.